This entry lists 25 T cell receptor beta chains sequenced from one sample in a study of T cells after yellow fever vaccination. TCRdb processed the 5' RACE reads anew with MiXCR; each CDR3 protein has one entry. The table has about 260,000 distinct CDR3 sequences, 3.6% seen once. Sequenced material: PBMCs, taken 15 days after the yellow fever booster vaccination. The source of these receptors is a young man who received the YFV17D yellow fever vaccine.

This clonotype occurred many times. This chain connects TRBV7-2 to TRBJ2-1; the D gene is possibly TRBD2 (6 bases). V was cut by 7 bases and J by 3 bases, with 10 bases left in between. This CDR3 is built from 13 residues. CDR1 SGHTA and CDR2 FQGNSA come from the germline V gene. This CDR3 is CASTRDFYNEQFF. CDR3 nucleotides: TGTGCCAGCACCCGGGACTTCTACAATGAGCAGTTCTTC.

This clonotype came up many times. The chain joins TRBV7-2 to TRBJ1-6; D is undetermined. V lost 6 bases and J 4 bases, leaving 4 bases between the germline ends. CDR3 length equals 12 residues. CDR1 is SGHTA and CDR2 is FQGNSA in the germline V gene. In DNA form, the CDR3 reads TGTGCCAGCAGGGATTATAATTCACCCCTCCACTTT. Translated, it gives CASRDYNSPLHF. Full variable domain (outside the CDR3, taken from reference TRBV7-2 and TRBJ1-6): GAGVSQSPSNKVTEKGKDVELRCDPISGHTALYWYRQSLGQGLEFLIYFQGNSAPDKSGLPSDRFSAERTGGSVSTLTIQRTQQEDSAVYLCASRDYNSPLHFGNGTRLTVT.

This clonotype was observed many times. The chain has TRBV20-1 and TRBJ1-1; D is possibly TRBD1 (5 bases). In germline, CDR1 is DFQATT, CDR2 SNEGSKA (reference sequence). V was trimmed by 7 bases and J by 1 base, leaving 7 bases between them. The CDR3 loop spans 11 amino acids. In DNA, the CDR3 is TGCAGTGTTGGGGGGAACACTGAAGCTTTCTTT. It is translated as CSVGGNTEAFF.

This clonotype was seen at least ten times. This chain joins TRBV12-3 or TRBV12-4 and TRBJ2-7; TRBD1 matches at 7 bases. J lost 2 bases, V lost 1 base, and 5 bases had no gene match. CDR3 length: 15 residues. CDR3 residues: CASSLGTGNAYEQYF. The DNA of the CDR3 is TGTGCCAGCAGTTTAGGGACAGGAAATGCCTACGAGCAGTACTTC.

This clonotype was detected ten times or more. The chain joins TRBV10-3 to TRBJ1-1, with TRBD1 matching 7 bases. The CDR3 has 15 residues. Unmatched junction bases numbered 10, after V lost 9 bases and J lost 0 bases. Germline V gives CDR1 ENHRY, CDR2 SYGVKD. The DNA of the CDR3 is TGTGCCATACCGTTGCCGGGACAGATGAACACTGAAGCTTTCTTT. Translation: CAIPLPGQMNTEAFF.

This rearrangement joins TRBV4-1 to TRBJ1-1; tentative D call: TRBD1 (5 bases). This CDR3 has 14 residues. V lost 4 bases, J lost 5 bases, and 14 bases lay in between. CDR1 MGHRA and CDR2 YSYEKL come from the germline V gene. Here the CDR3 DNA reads TGCGCCAGCAGCCTCGGGACGGCGAAGACTGAAGCTTTCTTT. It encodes CASSLGTAKTEAFF.

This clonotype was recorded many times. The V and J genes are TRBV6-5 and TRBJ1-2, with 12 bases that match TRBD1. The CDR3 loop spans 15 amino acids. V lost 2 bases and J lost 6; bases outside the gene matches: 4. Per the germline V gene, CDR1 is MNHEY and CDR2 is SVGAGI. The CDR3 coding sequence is TGTGCCAGCAGTTACGTGGGGACAGGGGGCCATGGCTACACCTTC. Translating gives CASSYVGTGGHGYTF.

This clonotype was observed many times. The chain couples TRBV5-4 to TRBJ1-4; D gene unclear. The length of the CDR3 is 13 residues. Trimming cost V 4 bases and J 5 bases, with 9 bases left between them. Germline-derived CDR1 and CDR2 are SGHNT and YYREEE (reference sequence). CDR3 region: CASSTSVNEKLFF. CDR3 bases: TGTGCCAGCAGCACCTCCGTGAATGAAAAACTGTTTTTT.

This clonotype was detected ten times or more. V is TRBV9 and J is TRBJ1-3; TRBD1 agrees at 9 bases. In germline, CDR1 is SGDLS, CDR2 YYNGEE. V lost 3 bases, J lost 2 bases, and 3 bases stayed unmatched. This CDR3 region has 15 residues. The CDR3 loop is CASSARTGAGNTIYF. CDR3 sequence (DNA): TGTGCCAGCAGCGCAAGGACAGGGGCTGGAAACACCATATATTTT.

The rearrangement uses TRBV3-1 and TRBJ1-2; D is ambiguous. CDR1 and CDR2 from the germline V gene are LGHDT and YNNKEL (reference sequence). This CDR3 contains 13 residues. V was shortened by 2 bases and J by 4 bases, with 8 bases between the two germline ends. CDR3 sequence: CASSQPGTYGYTF. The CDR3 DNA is TGTGCCAGCAGCCAACCGGGAACCTATGGCTACACCTTC.

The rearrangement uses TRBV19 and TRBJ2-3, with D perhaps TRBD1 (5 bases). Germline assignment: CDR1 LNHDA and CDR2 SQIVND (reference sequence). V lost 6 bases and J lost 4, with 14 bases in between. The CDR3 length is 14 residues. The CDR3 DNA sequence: TGTGCCAGTAGCTTTGGGGCGGTGGCAGATACGCAGTATTTT. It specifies CASSFGAVADTQYF.

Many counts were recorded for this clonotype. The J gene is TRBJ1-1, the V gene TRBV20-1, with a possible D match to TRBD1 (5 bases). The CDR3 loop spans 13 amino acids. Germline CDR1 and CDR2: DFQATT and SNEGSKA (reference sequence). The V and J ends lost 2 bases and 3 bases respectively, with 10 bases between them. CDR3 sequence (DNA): TGCAGTGCTAGAAGTCGGGGGGACACTGAAGCTTTCTTT. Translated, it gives CSARSRGDTEAFF.

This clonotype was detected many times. The CDR3 loop reads CASSFSPGRFPQETQYF. Here the CDR3 DNA reads TGTGCCAGCAGCTTCAGTCCGGGGCGGTTCCCCCAAGAGACCCAGTACTTC. The chain combines TRBV11-2 with TRBJ2-5, with D possibly being TRBD1 or TRBD2 (5 bases each). V was trimmed by 3 bases and J by 1 base, leaving 18 bases between them. Per germline, CDR1 SGHAT and CDR2 FQNNGV. CDR3 length: 17 amino acids.

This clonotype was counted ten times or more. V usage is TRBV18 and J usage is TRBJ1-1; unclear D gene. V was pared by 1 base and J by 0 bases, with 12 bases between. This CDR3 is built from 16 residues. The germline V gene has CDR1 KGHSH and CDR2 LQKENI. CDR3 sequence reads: CASSPQAGEMNTEAFF. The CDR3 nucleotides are TGTGCCAGCTCACCACAAGCCGGGGAAATGAACACTGAAGCTTTCTTT. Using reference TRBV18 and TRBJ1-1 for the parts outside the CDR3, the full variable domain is NAGVMQNPRHLVRRRGQEARLRCSPMKGHSHVYWYRQLPEEGLKFMVYLQKENIIDESGMPKERFSAEFPKEGPSILRIQQVVRGDSAAYFCASSPQAGEMNTEAFFGQGTRLTVV.

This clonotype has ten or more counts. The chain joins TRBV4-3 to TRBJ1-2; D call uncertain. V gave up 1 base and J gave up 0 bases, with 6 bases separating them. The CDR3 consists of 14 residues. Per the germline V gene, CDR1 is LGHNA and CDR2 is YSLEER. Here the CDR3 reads CASSQGGTNYGYTF. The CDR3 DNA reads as TGCGCCAGCAGCCAAGGAGGGACTAACTATGGCTACACCTTC.

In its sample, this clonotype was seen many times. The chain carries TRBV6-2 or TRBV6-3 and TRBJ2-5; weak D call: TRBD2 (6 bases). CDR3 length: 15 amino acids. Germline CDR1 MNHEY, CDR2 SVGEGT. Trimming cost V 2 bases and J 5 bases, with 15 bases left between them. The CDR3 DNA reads TGTGCCAGCAGTTACGAGGCCCGGGACTTGGAGACCCAGTACTTC. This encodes CASSYEARDLETQYF.

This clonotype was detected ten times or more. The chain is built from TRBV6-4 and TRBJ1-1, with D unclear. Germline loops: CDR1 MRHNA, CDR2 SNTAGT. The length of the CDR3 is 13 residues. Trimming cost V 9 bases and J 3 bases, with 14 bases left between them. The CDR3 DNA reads TGTGCCAGTAGGCAGGCAGTAGACACTGAAGCTTTCTTT. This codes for CASRQAVDTEAFF.

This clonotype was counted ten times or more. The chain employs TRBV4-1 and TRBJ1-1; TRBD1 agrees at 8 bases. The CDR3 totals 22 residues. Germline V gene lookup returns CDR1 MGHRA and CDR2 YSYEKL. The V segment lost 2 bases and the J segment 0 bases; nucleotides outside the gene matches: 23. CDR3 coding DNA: TGCGCCAGCAGCCAAAGCCTTTATTGGACAGGGAATCGTGTCGGCGTGAACACTGAAGCTTTCTTT. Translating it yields CASSQSLYWTGNRVGVNTEAFF.

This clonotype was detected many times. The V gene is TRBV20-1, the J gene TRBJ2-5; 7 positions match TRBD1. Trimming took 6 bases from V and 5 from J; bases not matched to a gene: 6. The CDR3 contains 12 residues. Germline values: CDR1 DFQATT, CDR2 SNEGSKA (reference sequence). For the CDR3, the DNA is TGCAGTGCCCTGGGACAGATGGAGACCCAGTACTTC. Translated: CSALGQMETQYF.

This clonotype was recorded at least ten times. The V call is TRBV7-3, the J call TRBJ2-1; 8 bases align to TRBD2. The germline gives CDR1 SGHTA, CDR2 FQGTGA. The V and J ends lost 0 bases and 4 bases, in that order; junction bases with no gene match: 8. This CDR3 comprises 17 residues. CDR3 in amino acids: CASSLTSPGGGYNEQFF. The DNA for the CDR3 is TGTGCCAGCAGCTTAACGTCTCCCGGGGGGGGGTACAATGAGCAGTTCTTC.

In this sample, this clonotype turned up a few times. The CDR3 here is CASRINWGDYEQYF. In DNA form, the CDR3 reads TGTGCCAGCAGAATAAATTGGGGTGACTACGAGCAGTACTTC. The chain carries TRBV6-5 and TRBJ2-7; D gene uncertain. Between the trimmed V and J ends, which lost 6 bases and 3 bases, there was a span of 15 bases. Germline V CDR1 and CDR2: MNHEY, SVGAGI. This CDR3 is built from 14 residues.

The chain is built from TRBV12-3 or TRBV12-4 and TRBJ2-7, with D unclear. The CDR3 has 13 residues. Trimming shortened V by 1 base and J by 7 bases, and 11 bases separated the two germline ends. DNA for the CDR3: TGTGCCAGCAGTTTAGGGCCGTCGGGTGAGCAGTACGTC. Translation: CASSLGPSGEQYV.

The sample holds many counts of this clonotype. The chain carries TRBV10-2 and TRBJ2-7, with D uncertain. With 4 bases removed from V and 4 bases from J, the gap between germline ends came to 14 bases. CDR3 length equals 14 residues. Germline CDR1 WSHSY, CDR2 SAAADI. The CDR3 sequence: CASSAPRLGYEQYF. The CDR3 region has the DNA TGCGCCAGCAGTGCCCCCCGTTTGGGTTACGAGCAGTACTTC.

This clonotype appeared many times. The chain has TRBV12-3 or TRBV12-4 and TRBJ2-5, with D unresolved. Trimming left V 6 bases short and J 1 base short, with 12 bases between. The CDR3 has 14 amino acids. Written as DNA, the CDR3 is TGTGCCAGCAGCAGAGACTCCTTCCAAGAGACCCAGTACTTC. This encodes CASSRDSFQETQYF.

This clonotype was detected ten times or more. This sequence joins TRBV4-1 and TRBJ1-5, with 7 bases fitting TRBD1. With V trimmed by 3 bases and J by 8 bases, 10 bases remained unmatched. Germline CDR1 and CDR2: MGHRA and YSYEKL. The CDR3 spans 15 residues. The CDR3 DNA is TGCGCCAGCAGCCAGCGAGGGGGCTGGAGTAAGCCCCAGCATTTT. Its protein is CASSQRGGWSKPQHF.